This T cell receptor beta chain was sequenced during a study of beta chain features in type 1 diabetes. On the study more broadly: Examination of sorted cells across all samples involved around 110 million cells.

Central memory, naive, regulatory and stem cell-like memory CD4+ cells were sorted by CD45RO/CCR7/CD25/CD127/CD95/CD27. Expressed TCRB transcripts were sequenced, since all the RNA that had been isolated was reverse transcribed. Method: immunoSEQ multiplex PCR; TCRdb's copy keeps in-frame clones and lacks some. The sample yields around 58,000 clones, around three fifths seen once. Germline V gives CDR1 SGHRS, CDR2 YFSETQ. This CDR3 is built from 15 residues. The V gene end was trimmed by 0 bases and the J gene end by 5 bases; junction bases not matched to a gene: 7. The TCR comes from a woman between 18 and 29 years old in good health. Sequencing was done on a sample of Tregs from blood. The chain has TRBV5-1 and TRBJ2-7; 8 nucleotides line up with TRBD2. DNA of the CDR3: TGCGCCAGCAGCTTGGCACGCGGGAGGATAAACGAGCAGTACTTC. Amino acid sequence: CASSLARGRINEQYF. Using reference TRBV5-1 and TRBJ2-7 for the parts outside the CDR3, the full variable domain is KAGVTQTPRYLIKTRGQQVTLSCSPISGHRSVSWYQQTPGQGLQFLFEYFSETQRNKGNFPGRFSGRQFSNSRSEMNVSTLELGDSALYLCASSLARGRINEQYFGPGTRLTVT.